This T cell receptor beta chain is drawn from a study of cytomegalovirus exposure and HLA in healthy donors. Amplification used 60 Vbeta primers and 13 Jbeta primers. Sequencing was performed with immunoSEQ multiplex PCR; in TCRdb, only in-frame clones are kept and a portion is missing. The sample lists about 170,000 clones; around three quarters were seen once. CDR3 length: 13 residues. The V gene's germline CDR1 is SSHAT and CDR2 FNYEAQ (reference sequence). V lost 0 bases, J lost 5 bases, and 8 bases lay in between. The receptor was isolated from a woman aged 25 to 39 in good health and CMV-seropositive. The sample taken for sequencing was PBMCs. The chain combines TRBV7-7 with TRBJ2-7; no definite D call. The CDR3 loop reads CASSLAHLDEQYF. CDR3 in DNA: TGTGCCAGCAGCTTAGCCCACTTGGACGAGCAGTACTTC.